Sequencing of this TCR beta chain was carried out in a study of spatial heterogeneity in lung cancer. The study's findings and limits: The number of expanded tumor alpha and beta chains correlated with mutation number. Estimates put coverage of tumor T cells 6.5% to 7% for alpha and roughly 13% for beta chains.

The germline V gene encodes CDR1 SGHVS and CDR2 FQNEAQ. V lost 6 bases and J 0 bases, leaving 12 bases between the germline ends. The CDR3 is 16 amino acids. Judged by abundance, this clonotype is medium-sized (0.01 to 0.1%). As yet, its antigen is unknown. Indicated time point: sample taken at primary tumor resection. Using its own MiXCR run on the 5' RACE reads, TCRdb lists one record per CDR3 protein. Of approximately 1,800 distinct CDR3 sequences in the sample, 7.5% to 10% were seen once. The chain has TRBV7-8 and TRBJ1-6; D not resolved. The sample here was lung tumor tissue, taken at surgery. The TCR sequence derives from a female donor with early-stage non-small cell lung cancer. As DNA, the CDR3 is TGTGCCAGCAGTGAACACGGGGACTCCTATAATTCACCCCTCCACTTT. Encoded protein: CASSEHGDSYNSPLHF.